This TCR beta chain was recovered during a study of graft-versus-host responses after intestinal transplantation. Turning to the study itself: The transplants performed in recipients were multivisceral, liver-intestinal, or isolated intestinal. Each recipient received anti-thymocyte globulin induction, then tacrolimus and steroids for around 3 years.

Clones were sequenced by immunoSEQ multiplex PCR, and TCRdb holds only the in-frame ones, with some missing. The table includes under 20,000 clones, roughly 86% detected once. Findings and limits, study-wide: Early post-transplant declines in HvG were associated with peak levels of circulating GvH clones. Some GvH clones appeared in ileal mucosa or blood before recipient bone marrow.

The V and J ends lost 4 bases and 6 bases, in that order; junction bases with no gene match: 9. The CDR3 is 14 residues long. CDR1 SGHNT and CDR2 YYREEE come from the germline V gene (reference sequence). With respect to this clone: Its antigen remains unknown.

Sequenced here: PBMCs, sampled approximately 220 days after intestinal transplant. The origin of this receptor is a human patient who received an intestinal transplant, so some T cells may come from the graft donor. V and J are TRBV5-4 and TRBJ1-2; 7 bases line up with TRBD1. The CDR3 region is CASSVSGTVDGYTF. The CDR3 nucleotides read TGTGCCAGCAGCGTTTCCGGGACAGTTGATGGCTACACCTTC.